This T cell receptor beta chain originates from a study of blood T cell repertoires in COVID-19. At the level of the study: Acute-phase and convalescent COVID-19 samples originated in the United States, Italy and Spain. PBMCs, B-cell-depleted T cells, or T cells were the source of the cDNA or gDNA that made up the material.

Original handling: Amplified reference gene primers provided the basis for estimating nucleated cell counts. TCRdb keeps only in-frame clones here, not all; method: immunoSEQ multiplex PCR. The DNA gave D and trimming, while V, J and clone size come from that table. The sample consists of about 200,000 clones, under 80% of them appearing once. V shed 3 bases and J 4 bases; nucleotides not matched to a gene: 14. This CDR3 has 17 amino acids. Germline assignment: CDR1 LGHDT and CDR2 YNNKEL (reference sequence). The sequence derives from a man between 45 and 60 years old who had recovered from COVID-19. The chain links TRBV3-1 (or the pseudogene TRBV3-2) to TRBJ1-2; 7 nucleotides line up with TRBD1. Source material: peripheral blood. DNA for the CDR3: TGTGCCAGCAGCCACCCGGGACAGCAAGGTTCCGTCTATGGCTACACCTTC. Its translation is CASSHPGQQGSVYGYTF.